This TCR beta chain was sequenced for a study of cytomegalovirus exposure and HLA in healthy donors. General study points: Diagnosis of cytomegalovirus status made by the classifier reportedly showed high specificity and sensitivity. Sequencing had likely introduced a cluster of highly shared sequence variants as an artifact.

The PCR was carried out with 60 Vbeta primers and 13 Jbeta primers. Profiled with immunoSEQ multiplex PCR; TCRdb holds only in-frame clones, not every one. Of 160,000 or so clones in the sample, 60% to 80% were seen once. Details on this clone: Its specificity is unknown.

The length of the CDR3 is 14 residues. Trimming removed 6 bases from V and 10 bases from J; junction bases left unmatched: 9. Germline CDR1 SGHNT, CDR2 YENEEA. The chain joins TRBV11-3 to TRBJ2-1; 10 nucleotides line up with TRBD1. This clonotype originated in a man aged 45 to 65 in good health and CMV-seropositive. Specimen: PBMCs. In nucleotides, the CDR3 is TGTGCCAGCAGTTTACCCGGGACAGGGGTCGAGCAGTTCTTC. It codes for CASSLPGTGVEQFF.